This T cell receptor (beta chain) stems from a study of STAT5B mutations in CD4+ large granular lymphocyte leukemia. The repertoire was sequenced with immunoSEQ multiplex PCR; TCRdb's copy has only in-frame clones and lacks some. This table holds about 18,000 clones, less than 85% found once. The germline gives CDR1 MNHNY, CDR2 SVGAGI (reference sequence). Trimming left V 6 bases short and J 0 bases short, with 8 bases between. The CDR3 runs to 13 residues. Sequencing was carried out using CD4+ T cells from blood buffy coats. The receptor was derived from a human donor in good health. The rearrangement joins TRBV6-6 to TRBJ1-2; D is perhaps TRBD1 (5 bases). The CDR3 sequence: CASRTGANYGYTF. The DNA for the CDR3 is TGTGCCAGCAGAACAGGAGCTAACTATGGCTACACCTTC.